One and the same sample provided the 6 T cell receptor beta chains below, sequenced in a study of identical twins. One entry per CDR3 protein results from TCRdb running MiXCR on the 5' RACE reads. Of 260,000 or so distinct CDR3 sequences listed, approximately 7.3% were seen once; the top ten hold under 6.5%. These data were also filed under a second study, of yellow fever vaccine responses in identical twins.

Sequencing input: CD8+ T cells sorted from blood. These receptors were obtained from a woman under 30 in good health.

This clonotype was counted between two and nine times. The V gene is TRBV5-1, the J gene TRBJ1-1; weak D call: TRBD1 (5 bases). V lost 4 bases and J 6 bases, leaving 16 bases between the germline ends. Germline V gene sequence: CDR1 SGHRS, CDR2 YFSETQ. The CDR3 spans 14 residues. The chain's CDR3 is CASSRDGGGSEAFF. The DNA for the CDR3 is TGCGCCAGCAGCCGTGACGGCGGGGGGTCTGAAGCTTTCTTT.

The table lists this clonotype with a few counts. The V call is TRBV10-3, the J call TRBJ2-5, with D unclear. V lost 5 bases and J 2 bases, leaving 9 bases between the germline ends. Per germline, CDR1 ENHRY and CDR2 SYGVKD. The CDR3 contains 13 residues. This CDR3 is CAISRTTQETQYF. CDR3 coding DNA: TGTGCCATCAGTAGAACTACTCAAGAGACCCAGTACTTC.

In this sample, this clonotype turned up once. The V and J genes are TRBV9 and TRBJ2-1; a weak D match, TRBD1 (7 bases). Germline-derived CDR1 and CDR2 are SGDLS and YYNGEE. The V end lost 0 bases, the J end lost 0 bases, and 13 bases lay between the germline ends. The CDR3 is 17 residues long. The CDR3 sequence: CASSVEGGGSSYNEQFF. CDR3 nucleotides: TGTGCCAGCAGCGTAGAAGGAGGGGGCAGCTCCTACAATGAGCAGTTCTTC.

This clonotype was counted only a few times. The rearrangement links TRBV5-6 to TRBJ2-7, with 8 bases matching TRBD1. Trimming took 1 base from V and 6 from J; bases not matched to a gene: 6. Germline V gene data show CDR1 as SGHDT and CDR2 as YYEEEE. This CDR3 comprises 14 residues. CDR3 coding DNA: TGTGCCAGCAGCTTGTTACAGGGGGTCGGCGAGCAGTACTTC. It specifies CASSLLQGVGEQYF.

In its sample, this clonotype was seen a few times. The V and J genes are TRBV12-3 or TRBV12-4 and TRBJ2-5, with 7 bases fitting TRBD1. The CDR3 consists of 16 residues. V dropped 2 bases and J dropped 5; count of bases not matched to a gene: 11. As DNA, the CDR3 is TGTGCCAGCAGTTTAAGGTCTCAGGGGGTGTACGAGACCCAGTACTTC. Protein: CASSLRSQGVYETQYF.

This chain joins TRBV20-1 and TRBJ2-1, with a weak D call TRBD1 (5 bases). V dropped 4 bases and J dropped 10 bases, with 11 bases sitting between them. CDR3 length: 11 amino acids. Germline CDR1 reads DFQATT; CDR2 reads SNEGSKA (reference sequence). In DNA, the CDR3 is TGCAGTGCTACTCGGAAGGGGGAGCAGTTCTTC. This translates into CSATRKGEQFF.